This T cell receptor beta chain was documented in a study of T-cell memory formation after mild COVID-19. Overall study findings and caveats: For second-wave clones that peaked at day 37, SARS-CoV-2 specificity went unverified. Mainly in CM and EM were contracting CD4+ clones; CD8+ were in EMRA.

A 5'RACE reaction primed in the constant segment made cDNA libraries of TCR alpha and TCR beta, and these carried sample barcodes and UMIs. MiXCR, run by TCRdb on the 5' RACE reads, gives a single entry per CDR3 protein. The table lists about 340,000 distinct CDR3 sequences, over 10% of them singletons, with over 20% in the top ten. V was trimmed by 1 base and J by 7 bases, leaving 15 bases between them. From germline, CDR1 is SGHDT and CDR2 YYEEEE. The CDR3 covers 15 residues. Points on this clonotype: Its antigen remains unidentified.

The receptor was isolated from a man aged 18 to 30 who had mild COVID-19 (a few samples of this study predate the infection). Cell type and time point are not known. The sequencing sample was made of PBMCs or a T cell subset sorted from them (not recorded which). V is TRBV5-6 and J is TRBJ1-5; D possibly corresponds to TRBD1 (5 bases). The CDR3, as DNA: TGTGCCAGCAGCTTGTCCGGGGGAAGGCAACAGCCCCAGCATTTT. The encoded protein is CASSLSGGRQQPQHF.